This T cell receptor (beta chain) was sequenced in a study of shared clonotypes between healthy human individuals. Study outcomes and limitations: In general, naive subsets displayed greater estimated richness than memory subsets did. Sharing across four donors was highest in naive CD4 (roughly 5%) and lowest in memory CD8 (0.4%). Sampling included only blood; tissue repertoires likely differ.

Assay used: immunoSEQ multiplex PCR; TCRdb lists only in-frame clones, some missing. This sample has some 2,400,000 clones, with approximately 95% found just once. V shed 1 base and J shed 3 bases, with 10 bases lying between them. Germline-derived CDR1 and CDR2 are SGHTA and FQGNSA. The CDR3 is 15 amino acids. Points on this clone: Antigen unknown.

This receptor was obtained from a man between 18 and 35 years old in good health. Sequencing used naive CD4+ T cells sorted from blood. The sample's subset: CD45RA+ positively selected. The chain recombines TRBV7-2 with TRBJ2-1; no clear D gene. The CDR3 protein is CASSLGGGNYNEQFF. CDR3 nucleotide sequence: TGTGCCAGCAGCTTAGGCGGTGGTAACTACAATGAGCAGTTCTTC.